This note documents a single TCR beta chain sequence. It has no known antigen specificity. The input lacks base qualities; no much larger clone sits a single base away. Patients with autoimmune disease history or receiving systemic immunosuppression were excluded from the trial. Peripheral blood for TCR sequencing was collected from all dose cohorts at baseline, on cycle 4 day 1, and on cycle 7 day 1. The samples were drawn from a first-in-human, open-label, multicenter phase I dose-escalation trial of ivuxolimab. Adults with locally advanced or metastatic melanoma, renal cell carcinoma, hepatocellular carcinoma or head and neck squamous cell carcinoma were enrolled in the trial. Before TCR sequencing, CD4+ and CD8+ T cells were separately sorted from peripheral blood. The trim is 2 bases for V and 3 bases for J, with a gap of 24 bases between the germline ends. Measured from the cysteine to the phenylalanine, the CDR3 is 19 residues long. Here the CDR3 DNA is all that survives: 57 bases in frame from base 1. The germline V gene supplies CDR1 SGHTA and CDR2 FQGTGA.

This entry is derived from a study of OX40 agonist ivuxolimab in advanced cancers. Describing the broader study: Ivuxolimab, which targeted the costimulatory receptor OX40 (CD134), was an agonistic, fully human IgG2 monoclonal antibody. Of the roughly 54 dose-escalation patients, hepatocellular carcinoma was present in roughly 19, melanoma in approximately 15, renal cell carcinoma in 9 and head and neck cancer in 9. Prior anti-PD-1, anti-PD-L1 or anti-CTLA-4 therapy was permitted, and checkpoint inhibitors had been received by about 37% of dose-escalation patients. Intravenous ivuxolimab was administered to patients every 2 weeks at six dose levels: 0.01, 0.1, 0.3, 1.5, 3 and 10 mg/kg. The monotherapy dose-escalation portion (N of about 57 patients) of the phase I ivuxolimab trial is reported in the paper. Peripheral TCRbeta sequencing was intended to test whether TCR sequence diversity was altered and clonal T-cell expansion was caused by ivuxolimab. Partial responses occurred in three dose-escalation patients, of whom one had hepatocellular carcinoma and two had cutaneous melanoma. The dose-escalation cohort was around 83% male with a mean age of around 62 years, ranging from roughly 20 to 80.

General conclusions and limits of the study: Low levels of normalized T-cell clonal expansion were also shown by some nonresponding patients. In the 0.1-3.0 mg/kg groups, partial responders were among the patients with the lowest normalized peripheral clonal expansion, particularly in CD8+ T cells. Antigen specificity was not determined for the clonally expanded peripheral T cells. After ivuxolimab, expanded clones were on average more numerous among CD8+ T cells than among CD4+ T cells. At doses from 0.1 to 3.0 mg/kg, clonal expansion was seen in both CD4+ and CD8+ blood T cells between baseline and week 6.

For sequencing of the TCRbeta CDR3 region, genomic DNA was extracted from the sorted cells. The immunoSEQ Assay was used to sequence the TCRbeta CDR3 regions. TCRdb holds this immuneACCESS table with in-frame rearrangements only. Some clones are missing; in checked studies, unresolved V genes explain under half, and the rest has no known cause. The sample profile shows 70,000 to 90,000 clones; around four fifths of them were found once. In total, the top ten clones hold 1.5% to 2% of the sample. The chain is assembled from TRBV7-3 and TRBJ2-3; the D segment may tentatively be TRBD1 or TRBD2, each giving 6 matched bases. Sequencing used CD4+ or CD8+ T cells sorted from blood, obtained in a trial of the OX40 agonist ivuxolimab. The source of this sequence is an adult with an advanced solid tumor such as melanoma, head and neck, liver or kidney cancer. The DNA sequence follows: TGTGCCAGCAGCTTACGGCTCGGTGGGGGCAGGGGAGGTACAGATACGCAGTATTTT. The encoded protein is CASSLRLGGGRGGTDTQYF.